The 17 T cell receptor beta chains presented below share a single source sample, sequenced in a study of blood T cell repertoires in COVID-19 (dated by TCRdb to 2018 to 2021). The method was the immunoSEQ multiplex PCR assay. TCRdb took this table from immuneACCESS and kept in-frame rearrangements with V and J called. Such tables lack part of the clones; where checked against another copy, unresolved V genes explain under half of the gap, and the rest is unexplained. The sample includes over 250,000 clones, with around 85% observed a single time. Together, the top ten hold 1.4% to 1.5% of the sample. Source material: peripheral blood. Receptors were obtained from a human donor with COVID-19, enrolled during active disease. The donor label of this sample is uncertain.

The gene calls are TRBV5-8 and TRBJ2-1; the D gene is possibly TRBD2 (6 bases). This CDR3 has 15 amino acids. Trimming shortened V by 4 bases and J by 4 bases, and 15 bases separated the two germline ends. Per the germline V gene, CDR1 is SGHTS and CDR2 is YDEGEE. The CDR3 loop reads CASSRTGTLYNEQFF. The CDR3 DNA reads TGTGCCAGCAGCCGTACCGGGACTCTATACAATGAGCAGTTCTTC.

The CDR3 DNA follows: TGCAGTGCTAGTGGCGCCGGGGGAAACACCATATATTTT. This encodes CSASGAGGNTIYF. This rearrangement joins TRBV20-1 to TRBJ1-3; no reliable D call. This CDR3 comprises 13 residues. Germline CDR1 is DFQATT and CDR2 is SNEGSKA (reference sequence). Deletions cut 3 bases from V and 4 bases from J, with 10 bases between.

The V call is TRBV11-1, the J call TRBJ1-1; weak D call: TRBD1 (6 bases). The germline V gene has CDR1 SGHAT and CDR2 FQDESV (reference sequence). Trimming left V 0 bases short and J 4 bases short, with 12 bases between. CDR3 length: 15 amino acids. CDR3 loop: CASSLAFAGATEAFF. The CDR3 region has the DNA TGTGCCAGCAGCTTAGCTTTCGCAGGGGCCACTGAAGCTTTCTTT.

The genes are TRBV27 and TRBJ2-1; 11 bases are a match to TRBD2. Germline CDR1 and CDR2: MNHEY and SMNVEV (reference sequence). The CDR3 is 16 amino acids. V lost 1 base, J lost 9 bases, and 8 bases stayed unmatched. CDR3 residues: CASSLYALAGGFEQFF. CDR3 DNA: TGTGCCAGCAGTTTATACGCCCTAGCGGGAGGCTTTGAGCAGTTCTTC.

This clone was seen only once. The chain joins TRBV21-1 to TRBJ1-2; whether TRBD1, the table's D call, matches the DNA was not checked. TRBV21-1 is flagged as a pseudogene. The CDR3 is 15 residues long. CDR3 residues: CASGSGDRALRGYTF. The DNA for the CDR3 is TGTGCCAGCGGCTCCGGGGACAGGGCCCTAAGAGGCTACACCTTC.

The rearrangement links TRBV19 to TRBJ1-1; TRBD1 aligns across 7 bases. J gave up 2 bases and V 2 bases, and 2 bases lay outside the gene matches. Germline V lookup: CDR1 LNHDA, CDR2 SQIVND (reference sequence). The CDR3 extends over 14 amino acids. This CDR3 is CASSIRQGNTEAFF. CDR3 DNA sequence: TGTGCCAGTAGTATAAGACAGGGCAACACTGAAGCTTTCTTT.

The chain employs TRBV5-4 and TRBJ2-7; tentatively, D is TRBD2 (5 bases). Trimming shortened V by 0 bases and J by 2 bases, and 6 bases separated the two germline ends. This CDR3 has 13 residues. The germline V gene has CDR1 SGHNT and CDR2 YYREEE (reference sequence). The CDR3 sequence is CASSLAGTYEQYF. The CDR3 region has the DNA TGTGCCAGCAGCTTGGCCGGGACCTACGAGCAGTACTTC.

This chain uses TRBV7-2 with TRBJ1-1; D is possibly TRBD1 (5 bases). Germline CDR1 is SGHTA and CDR2 is FQGNSA. Trimming removed 1 base from V and 5 bases from J, with 11 bases in between. The CDR3 loop spans 14 amino acids. CDR3 DNA: TGTGCCAGCAGCTTAGGGGGGGGATCGACTGAAGCTTTCTTT. Translation: CASSLGGGSTEAFF.

The rearrangement joins TRBV28 to TRBJ2-5, with a weak D call TRBD2 (6 bases). CDR1 and CDR2 (germline): MDHEN, SYDVKM. CDR3 length: 15 amino acids. V gave up 5 bases and J gave up 5 bases, with 18 bases separating them. DNA for the CDR3: TGTGCCAGCAGTGGCCGACTAGTAGTTGGGGAGACCCAGTACTTC. It encodes CASSGRLVVGETQYF.

This chain's CDR3 is CASSGRLAGLPIAYEQYF. In DNA, the CDR3 is TGTGCCAGCAGCGGTAGACTAGCGGGCCTGCCGATAGCCTACGAGCAGTACTTC. The chain joins TRBV7-9 to TRBJ2-7; 10 nucleotides match TRBD2. Germline V gene sequence: CDR1 SEHNR, CDR2 FQNEAQ (reference sequence). Germline trimming cut 5 bases from V and 2 bases from J; bases unmatched to any gene: 15. This CDR3 is built from 18 residues.

The J gene is TRBJ2-7, the V gene TRBV6-5; D is perhaps TRBD1 (5 bases). V dropped 6 bases and J dropped 0 bases, with 12 bases sitting between them. This CDR3 is 14 amino acids long. CDR1 and CDR2 from the germline V gene are MNHEY and SVGAGI. The CDR3 DNA sequence: TGTGCCAGCAGGGACATCCGGATCTCCTACGAGCAGTACTTC. This codes for CASRDIRISYEQYF.

The CDR3 DNA is TGCGCCAGCAGCCAAGGTATTAGCGTCCGCGATGAGCAGTTCTTC. This sequence encodes CASSQGISVRDEQFF. The rearrangement joins TRBV4-1 to TRBJ2-1; perhaps TRBD2 as D (5 bases). Germline loops: CDR1 MGHRA, CDR2 YSYEKL. This CDR3 comprises 15 residues. Trimming shortened V by 1 base and J by 8 bases, and 15 bases separated the two germline ends.

The chain couples TRBV2 to TRBJ2-1, with 11 positions matching TRBD2. This CDR3 is built from 15 residues. Germline assignment: CDR1 SNHLY and CDR2 FYNNEI. The junction had 9 bases not matched to a gene; V was cut back by 10 bases and J by 4 bases. CDR3 sequence: CATVGTSGSYNEQFF. CDR3 nucleotide sequence: TGTGCCACCGTGGGGACTAGCGGTTCTTACAATGAGCAGTTCTTC.

The gene calls are TRBV28 and TRBJ2-3; D might be TRBD1 (5 bases). V lost 8 bases, J lost 4 bases, and 10 bases lay in between. The CDR3 is 12 amino acids. Per the germline V gene, CDR1 is MDHEN and CDR2 is SYDVKM. CDR3 sequence: CASFTTADTQYF. CDR3 DNA sequence: TGTGCCAGCTTTACGACAGCAGATACGCAGTATTTT.

CDR3 region: CASSLVGSLGVGTDTQYF. For the CDR3, the DNA is TGTGCCAGCAGCTTAGTTGGTTCCTTGGGAGTTGGCACAGATACGCAGTATTTT. The chain uses TRBV7-2 and TRBJ2-3, with D possibly TRBD2 on 5 matching bases. The CDR3 has 18 residues. From germline, CDR1 is SGHTA and CDR2 FQGNSA. The ends were cut back, 1 base at V and 1 base at J, with 18 bases in the middle.

The genes are TRBV3-1 (or the pseudogene TRBV3-2) and TRBJ1-3; TRBD1 agrees at 7 bases. The V segment lost 5 bases and the J segment 2 bases; nucleotides outside the gene matches: 0. Germline values: CDR1 LGHDT, CDR2 YNNKEL (reference sequence). The CDR3 extends over 13 amino acids. CDR3 residues: CASSRGPGNTIYF. The CDR3 region has the DNA TGTGCCAGCAGCAGGGGGCCTGGAAACACCATATATTTT.

This chain joins TRBV4-1 and TRBJ2-3; 7 bases line up with TRBD2. This CDR3 has 17 residues. Germline CDR1 MGHRA, CDR2 YSYEKL. V gave up 1 base and J gave up 2 bases; unmatched junction bases: 9. The CDR3 DNA is TGCGCCAGCAGCCAAGGCCATCTGGCGGGGGTCACAGATACGCAGTATTTT. As protein: CASSQGHLAGVTDTQYF.